This TCR beta chain was recorded in a study of beta chain features in type 1 diabetes. Study overall: The number of sorted cells examined across all samples was fewer than 110,000,000. Study-level points and caveats: Among all four CD4+ subsets, Type 1 diabetes patients had TCRB CDR3s that were moderately but significantly shorter. The similarity of naive, central memory and Treg TCRB repertoires appeared greater among patients than among healthy donors. Patients with type 1 diabetes showed fewer VDJ junction insertions and more deletions.

Germline assignment: CDR1 MNHNS and CDR2 SASEGT. The V gene lost 3 bases and the J gene lost 5 bases, with 13 bases spanning the gap. The CDR3 is 14 residues long. Of the isolated RNA, all was reverse transcribed, and so the sequenced material was expressed TCRB transcripts. Profiled with immunoSEQ multiplex PCR; TCRdb holds only in-frame clones, not every one. The sample shows over 700,000 clones, about a sixth of them seen only once. About this clone: Its antigen is currently unknown.

The sequenced material came from naive CD4+ T cells from blood. This clonotype originated in a woman between 18 and 29 years old in good health. The chain combines TRBV6-1 with TRBJ1-1; tentatively, D is TRBD1 (6 bases). CDR3 residues: CASSDKGVRTEAFF. In DNA form, the CDR3 reads TGTGCCAGCAGTGATAAGGGGGTGAGGACTGAAGCTTTCTTT.